Below are 3 T cell receptor beta chains sequenced from a single sample in a study of regulatory T cells in long-lasting Graves disease. Assembly of TCR beta libraries relied on iRepertoire HTBI primers together with Arm-PCR of CDR3 regions. MiXCR was run by TCRdb on the multiplex PCR reads, yielding one entry per CDR3 protein. The data show approximately 300,000 distinct CDR3 sequences, 18% seen once. As for time point: newly diagnosed GD, antithyroid drugs for less than 3 months. The authors made the TCR library using RNA they extracted from PBMCs. This material consisted of peripheral blood mononuclear cells (PBMCs), taken at new diagnosis, from a patient treated with antithyroid drugs. The receptors originated from a female donor with Graves disease.

This clonotype was detected only a few times. V is TRBV28 and J is TRBJ2-7; 12 positions agree with TRBD2. Trimming took 5 bases from V and 3 from J; bases not matched to a gene: 5. The CDR3 is 15 amino acids. Germline V gene data show CDR1 as MDHEN and CDR2 as SYDVKM. This chain's CDR3 is CASSLSSGRGYEQYF. CDR3 nucleotides: TGTGCCAGCAGTCTCTCTAGCGGGAGGGGCTACGAGCAGTACTTC. The whole variable domain, filled in from reference TRBV28 and TRBJ2-7, reads DVKVTQSSRYLVKRTGEKVFLECVQDMDHENMFWYRQDPGLGLRLIYFSYDVKMKEKGDIPEGYSVSREKKERFSLILESASTNQTSMYLCASSLSSGRGYEQYFGPGTRLTVT.

This clonotype showed up many times. The chain uses TRBV27 and TRBJ2-3; possibly TRBD2 for D (6 bases). Trimming took off 3 bases at V and 1 base at J, with 8 bases between the two ends. Per germline, CDR1 MNHEY and CDR2 SMNVEV (reference sequence). CDR3 length: 14 amino acids. The CDR3 region has the DNA TGTGCCAGCAGTTTTGCTAGCGGCACAGATACGCAGTATTTT. Its translation is CASSFASGTDTQYF.

A remark on this clonotype: Likely a read error: the CDR3 ends without its conserved phenylalanine or tryptophan. The V call is TRBV7-9, the J call TRBJ1-5, with a weak D call TRBD1 (6 bases). V was clipped by 5 bases and J by 8 bases, with 16 bases between them. CDR1 is SEHNR and CDR2 is FQNEAQ in the germline V gene (reference sequence). The CDR3 runs to 14 residues. In DNA, the CDR3 is TGTGCCAGCAGCCTACAGGGACCGGATGAGCCCCAGCATCTT. Translation: CASSLQGPDEPQHL.